This T cell receptor beta chain is from a study of blood T cells in healthy people across ages. Sample-barcoded 5' priming and a J-beta primer mix drove a second PCR of 7 to 11 cycles. One entry per CDR3 protein results from TCRdb running MiXCR on the 5' RACE reads. In the table there are fewer than 2,000,000 distinct CDR3 sequences, around 40% of which are singletons. CDR1 and CDR2 (germline): KGHDR, SFDVKD. The CDR3 has 17 amino acids. Study-wide points: Among T cells, TCR beta diversity per million cells dropped roughly linearly as age rose.

A remark on this clonotype: The antigen is undetermined. One end of the junction does not line up with germline, which may come from a read error.

About 9.9 milliliters of peripheral blood were drawn from each donor. The receptor comes from a human donor in good health. Specimen: blood. V usage is TRBV24-1 and J usage is TRBJ2-3; 12 bases map to TRBD1. Here the CDR3 reads CASSDLLGTGGADTQYF. As DNA, the CDR3 is TGTGCCTCCAGTGATTTGCTGGGGACAGGGGGCGCGGATACGCAGTATTTT.